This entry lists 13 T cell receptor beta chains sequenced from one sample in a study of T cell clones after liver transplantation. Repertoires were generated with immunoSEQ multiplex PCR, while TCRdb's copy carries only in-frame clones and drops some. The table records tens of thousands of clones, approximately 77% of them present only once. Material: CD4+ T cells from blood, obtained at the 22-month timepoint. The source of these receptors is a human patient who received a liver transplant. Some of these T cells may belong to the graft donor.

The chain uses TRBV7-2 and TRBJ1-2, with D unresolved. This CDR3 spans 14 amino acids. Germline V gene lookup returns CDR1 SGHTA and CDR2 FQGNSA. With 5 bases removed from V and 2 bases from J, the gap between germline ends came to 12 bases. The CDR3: CASSHPTENYGYTF. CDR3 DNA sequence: TGTGCCAGCAGCCATCCGACCGAGAACTATGGCTACACCTTC.

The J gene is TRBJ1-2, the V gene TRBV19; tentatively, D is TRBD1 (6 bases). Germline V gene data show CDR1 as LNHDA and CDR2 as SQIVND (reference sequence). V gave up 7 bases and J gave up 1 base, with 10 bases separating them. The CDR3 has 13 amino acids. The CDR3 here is CASNRERNYGYTF. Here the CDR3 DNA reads TGTGCCAGTAACAGGGAGCGTAACTATGGCTACACCTTC. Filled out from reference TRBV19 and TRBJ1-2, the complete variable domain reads DGGITQSPKYLFRKEGQNVTLSCEQNLNHDAMYWYRQDPGQGLRLIYYSQIVNDFQKGDIAEGYSVSREKKESFPLTVTSAQKNPTAFYLCASNRERNYGYTFGSGTRLTVV.

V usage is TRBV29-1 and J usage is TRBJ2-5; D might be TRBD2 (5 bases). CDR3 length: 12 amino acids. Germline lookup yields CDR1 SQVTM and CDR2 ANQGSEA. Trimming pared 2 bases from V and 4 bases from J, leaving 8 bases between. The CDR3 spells CSVEPLGETQYF. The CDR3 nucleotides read TGCAGCGTTGAACCACTAGGAGAGACCCAGTACTTC. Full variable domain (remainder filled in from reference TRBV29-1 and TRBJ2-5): SAVISQKPSRDICQRGTSLTIQCQVDSQVTMMFWYRQQPGQSLTLIATANQGSEATYESGFVIDKFPISRPNLTFSTLTVSNMSPEDSSIYLCSVEPLGETQYFGPGTRLLVL.

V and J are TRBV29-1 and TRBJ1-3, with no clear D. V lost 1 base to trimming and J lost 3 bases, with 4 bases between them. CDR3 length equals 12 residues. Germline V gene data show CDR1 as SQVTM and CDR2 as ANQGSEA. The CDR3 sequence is CSVEADGNTIYF. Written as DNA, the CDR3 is TGCAGCGTTGAAGCTGATGGAAACACCATATATTTT. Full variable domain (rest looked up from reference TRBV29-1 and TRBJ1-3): SAVISQKPSRDICQRGTSLTIQCQVDSQVTMMFWYRQQPGQSLTLIATANQGSEATYESGFVIDKFPISRPNLTFSTLTVSNMSPEDSSIYLCSVEADGNTIYFGEGSWLTVV.

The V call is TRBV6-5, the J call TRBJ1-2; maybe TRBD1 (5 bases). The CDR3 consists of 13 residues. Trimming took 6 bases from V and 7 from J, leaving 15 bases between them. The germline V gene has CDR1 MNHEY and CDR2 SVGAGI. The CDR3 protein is CASSRPPGTGYTF. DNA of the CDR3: TGTGCCAGCAGCCGACCCCCAGGGACTGGCTACACCTTC.

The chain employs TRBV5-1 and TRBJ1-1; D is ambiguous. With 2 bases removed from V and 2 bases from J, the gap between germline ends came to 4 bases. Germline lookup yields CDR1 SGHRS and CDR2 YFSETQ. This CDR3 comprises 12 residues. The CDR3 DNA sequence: TGCGCCAGCAGCTTTGGCAACACTGAAGCTTTCTTT. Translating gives CASSFGNTEAFF. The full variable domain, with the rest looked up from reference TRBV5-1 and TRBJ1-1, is KAGVTQTPRYLIKTRGQQVTLSCSPISGHRSVSWYQQTPGQGLQFLFEYFSETQRNKGNFPGRFSGRQFSNSRSEMNVSTLELGDSALYLCASSFGNTEAFFGQGTRLTVV.

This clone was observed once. The CDR3 DNA sequence: TGTGCCAGCTCTCCCGTCACCGGGGAGCTGTTTTTT. Translated, it gives CASSPVTGELFF. The chain uses TRBV18 and TRBJ2-2; D is unclear. The germline V and J ends were trimmed by 6 bases and 4 bases, with 6 bases remaining between them. Looked up from germline, CDR1 is KGHSH and CDR2 is LQKENI. The CDR3 covers 12 residues. The complete variable domain, with remaining parts taken from reference TRBV18 and TRBJ2-2, reads NAGVMQNPRHLVRRRGQEARLRCSPMKGHSHVYWYRQLPEEGLKFMVYLQKENIIDESGMPKERFSAEFPKEGPSILRIQQVVRGDSAAYFCASSPVTGELFFGEGSRLTVL.

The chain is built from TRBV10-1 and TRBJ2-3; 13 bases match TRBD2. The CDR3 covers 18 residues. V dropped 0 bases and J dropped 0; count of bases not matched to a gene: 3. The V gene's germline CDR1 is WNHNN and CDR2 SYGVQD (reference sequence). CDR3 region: CASSESWTSGGSTDTQYF. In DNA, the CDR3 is TGCGCCAGCAGTGAGTCCTGGACTAGCGGGGGAAGCACAGATACGCAGTATTTT.

CDR3 nucleotide sequence: TGTGCCAGCAGCCAAGGGAGATCAACGGAAAAACTGTTTTTT. Amino acid sequence: CASSQGRSTEKLFF. This chain connects TRBV4-2 to TRBJ1-4; D is undetermined. Germline V CDR1 and CDR2: LGHNA, YNFKEQ. The length of the CDR3 is 14 residues. Between the trimmed V and J ends, which lost 1 base and 8 bases, there was a span of 11 bases.

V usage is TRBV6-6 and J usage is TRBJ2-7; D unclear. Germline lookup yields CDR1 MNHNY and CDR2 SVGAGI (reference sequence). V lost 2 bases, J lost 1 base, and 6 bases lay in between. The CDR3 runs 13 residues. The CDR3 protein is CASSYGESYEQYF. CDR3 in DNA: TGTGCCAGCAGTTACGGCGAGTCCTACGAGCAGTACTTC.

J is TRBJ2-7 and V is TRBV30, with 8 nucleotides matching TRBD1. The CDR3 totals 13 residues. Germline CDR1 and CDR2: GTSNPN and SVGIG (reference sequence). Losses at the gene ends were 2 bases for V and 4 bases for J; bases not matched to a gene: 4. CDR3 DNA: TGTGCCTGGAGTCGGGGACAGGAGTACGAGCAGTACTTC. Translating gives CAWSRGQEYEQYF.

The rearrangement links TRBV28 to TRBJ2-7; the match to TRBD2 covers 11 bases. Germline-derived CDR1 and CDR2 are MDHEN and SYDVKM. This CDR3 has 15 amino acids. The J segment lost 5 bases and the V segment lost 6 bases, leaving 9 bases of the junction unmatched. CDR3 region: CASRGSGGAHHEQYF. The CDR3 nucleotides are TGTGCCAGCAGGGGTAGCGGGGGGGCCCATCACGAGCAGTACTTC.

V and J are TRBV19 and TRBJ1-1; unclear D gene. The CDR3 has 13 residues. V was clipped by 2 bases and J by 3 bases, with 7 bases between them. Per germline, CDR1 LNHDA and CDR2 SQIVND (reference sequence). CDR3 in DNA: TGTGCCAGTAGTATACGCGGGTACACTGAAGCTTTCTTT. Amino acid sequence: CASSIRGYTEAFF.